These T cell receptor beta chains were read from a single sample in a study of patients and donors after allogeneic stem cell transplantation. TCRdb ran MiXCR on the RT-PCR reads and lists one entry per CDR3 protein. The sample includes approximately 60,000 distinct CDR3 sequences, about an eighth of them seen just once. Specimen: blood, either unsorted or a sorted T cell fraction (not recorded which). Source of these receptors: a human donor who was either an allogeneic HSCT recipient or a stem cell or donor lymphocyte infusion donor (not recorded which). It is not recorded whose cells these are; they may come from a transplant donor. Both conserved end residues are part of each CDR3. A D gene is named only where the DNA matches it firmly. Clone size is not always given. Where it is, it says once, few, many or a class for expanded clones.

TRBD1,TRBV7-2,TRBJ1-3,few,TGTGCCAGCAGCGAAGGGGGCGCAGGGGGAAACACCATATATTTT,CASSEGGAGGNTIYF
TRBD1,TRBV20-1,TRBJ1-1,.,TGCAGTGCCCAGGGACAGGGGGGGGCTGAAGCTTTCTTT,CSAQGQGGAEAFF
TRBD2,TRBV5-1,TRBJ2-1,few,TGCGCCAGCAGCGACATAGCGGGACGGTGGAACAATGAGCAGTTCTTC,CASSDIAGRWNNEQFF
TRBD1,TRBV7-8,TRBJ1-1,.,TGTGCCAGCAGCGAAGGGACAGGGATGACGAACACTGAAGCTTTCTTT,CASSEGTGMTNTEAFF
.,TRBV5-1,TRBJ1-2,many,TGCGCCAGCAGCTTGAACGGACAACTTAACTATGGCTACACCTTC,CASSLNGQLNYGYTF
.,TRBV29-1,TRBJ2-7,.,TGCAGCGTTGATGGCCCCTCCTCCTACGAGCAGTACTTC,CSVDGPSSYEQYF
.,TRBV18,TRBJ1-5,many,TGTGCCAGCTCACCAAGCACAGGGTACGGCGCCGGCAACGATCAGCCCCAGCATTTT,CASSPSTGYGAGNDQPQHF
TRBD1,TRBV7-9,TRBJ1-2,.,TGTGCCAGCCTACCAGGGGGGCGCTCCTATGGCTACACCTTC,CASLPGGRSYGYTF
TRBD2,TRBV29-1,TRBJ2-1,.,TGCAGCGTTGGACTAGCGGGGGCCTACAATGAGCAGTTCTTC,CSVGLAGAYNEQFF
.,TRBV2,TRBJ2-1,.,TGTGCCAGCAGGGGCCCGGGGGCCCTCAATGAGCAGTTCTTC,CASRGPGALNEQFF
TRBD2,TRBV10-3,TRBJ2-7,.,TGTGCCATCAGTGAGTACACTAGCGGGAGTTACGAGCAGTACTTC,CAISEYTSGSYEQYF
TRBD2,TRBV20-1,TRBJ2-3,few,TGCAGTGCTATAGGACTAGCCAGCACAGATACGCAGTATTTT,CSAIGLASTDTQYF
.,TRBV29-1,TRBJ2-1,few,TGCAGCGTTGCCTATGCCGCCGAGCAGTTCTTC,CSVAYAAEQFF
TRBD2,TRBV5-1,TRBJ2-1,many,TGCGCCAGCAGCTGGGGACTATGGCTAGCGGGAGGCCATACCTACAATGAGCAGTTCTTC,CASSWGLWLAGGHTYNEQFF
.,TRBV15,TRBJ2-3,.,TGTGCCACCAGCAGAGCAGCCCTCGCGGACACAGATACGCAGTATTTT,CATSRAALADTDTQYF
.,TRBV11-3,TRBJ1-4,medium-sized,TGTGCCAGCAGCTTTTGGGGACAAAGTAATGAAAAACTGTTTTTT,CASSFWGQSNEKLFF
.,TRBV29-1,TRBJ1-2,many,TGCAGCGCCCTGTTGGGGGTTGACTATGGCTACACCTTC,CSALLGVDYGYTF
TRBD2,TRBV10-3,TRBJ2-3,.,TGTGCCATCAGTGAGATTAGCGGGACCACAGATACGCAGTATTTT,CAISEISGTTDTQYF
.,TRBV19,TRBJ2-2,.,TGTGCCAGTAGCCAATGGATCAGCCGGGTTTACACCGGGGAGCTGTTTTTT,CASSQWISRVYTGELFF
TRBD1,TRBV11-2,TRBJ1-2,many,TGTGCCAGCAGCCGGGACAGGGGTGTATATGGCTACACCTTC,CASSRDRGVYGYTF
TRBD1,TRBV5-6,TRBJ1-5,once,TGTGCCAGCAGCACACGGTCCGGGACAGGGGGCAATGGGCCCCAGCATTTT,CASSTRSGTGGNGPQHF
TRBD2,TRBV7-7,TRBJ2-1,many,TGTGCTAGCAGCGTTAGCGGGTCCCCCTACAATGAGCAGTTCTTC,CASSVSGSPYNEQFF
.,TRBV20-1,TRBJ2-7,medium-sized,TGCAGTGCTACGGACAGCCGAGTTGGGGAGCAGTACTTC,CSATDSRVGEQYF
.,TRBV4-2,TRBJ1-1,few,TGTGCCAGCAGCCAGGACCCCGACACTGAAGCTTTCTTT,CASSQDPDTEAFF
.,TRBV4-1,TRBJ1-5,many,TGCGCCAGCAGCCAAGTGACAGTCGACAATCAGCCCCAGCATTTT,CASSQVTVDNQPQHF
TRBD2,TRBV6-2/TRBV6-3,TRBJ2-1,.,TGTGCCAGCACCCAGGGTAGCGGGAGTTATAATGAGCAGTTCTTC,CASTQGSGSYNEQFF
.,TRBV29-1,TRBJ2-6,many,TGCAGCATTCAGCTGTCTGGGGCCAACGTCCTGACTTTC,CSIQLSGANVLTF
TRBD2,TRBV12-3/TRBV12-4,TRBJ2-7,.,TGTGCCAGCAGTGTAGGGACTAGCGGCCCCTACGAGCAGTACTTC,CASSVGTSGPYEQYF
TRBD1,TRBV7-9,TRBJ1-1,.,TGTGCCAGCAGCATAGGTAGTCCAGGGGGCTGGAAGACTGAAGCTTTCTTT,CASSIGSPGGWKTEAFF
TRBD1,TRBV9,TRBJ2-2,few,TGTGCCAGCAGCGTAGCCTTGGGACAGGGTTCAGGCGGGGAGCTGTTTTTT,CASSVALGQGSGGELFF
.,TRBV29-1,TRBJ2-5,.,TGCAGCGTCGAAACTAGAGAGGAGACCCAGTACTTC,CSVETREETQYF
.,TRBV6-5,TRBJ1-1,many,TGTGCCAGCAAACCCGGGGGGCTGAACACTGAAGCTTTCTTT,CASKPGGLNTEAFF
TRBD2,TRBV5-1,TRBJ2-7,few,TGCGCCAGCAGCAAGACTAGCGGGAGGGGCGAGCAGTACTTC,CASSKTSGRGEQYF
TRBD2,TRBV6-5,TRBJ2-3,.,TGTGCCAGCAGGCCCCGGGAGGGTACGCAGTATTTT,CASRPREGTQYF
.,TRBV15,TRBJ2-7,.,TGTGCCACCAGCAGAGAGGGACGAGGCGAGCAGTACTTC,CATSREGRGEQYF
TRBD1,TRBV9,TRBJ2-2,few,TGTGCCAGCAGCGTAGGATTGGACAGGGCCAGGGGGACCGGGGAGCTGTTTTTT,CASSVGLDRARGTGELFF
TRBD2,TRBV10-3,TRBJ2-1,.,TGTGCCATCAGTGAGTCGGGGAGGGAGACGAAGGGTGAGCAGTTCTTC,CAISESGRETKGEQFF
TRBD1,TRBV12-3/TRBV12-4,TRBJ1-1,many,TGTGCCAGCCGAACAGGGGTGTCGGAAGCTTTCTTT,CASRTGVSEAFF